These T cell receptor beta chains were read from a single sample in a study of blood T cells in healthy people across ages. From the 5' RACE reads, TCRdb called clonotypes with MiXCR, one entry per CDR3 protein. The sample consists of approximately 290,000 distinct CDR3 sequences, 27% of them appearing once. The sequenced sample was blood. The source of these receptors is a woman aged 70-85 years in good health. The CDR3 runs from the conserved cysteine through the conserved F or W. D genes are given only for firm matches. Clone size is given for some rows only: seen once, a few or many times, or a class if the clone is expanded.

D gene	V gene	clone size	CDR3 length	J gene	CDR3 DNA	CDR3 protein
TRBD2	TRBV2	-	16	TRBJ2-2	TGTGCCAGCTCCCGGACTAGCGGGAAGAACACCGGGGAGCTGTTTTTT	CASSRTSGKNTGELFF
TRBD2	TRBV20-1	many	16	TRBJ2-2	TGCAGTGCCCGGACTAGCGGGAGCAAGGGCACCGGGGAGCTGTTTTTT	CSARTSGSKGTGELFF
-	TRBV20-1	once	15	TRBJ1-5	TGCAGTGCTAAAAGACGGGGTTTTAGCAATCAGCCCCAGCATTTT	CSAKRRGFSNQPQHF
-	TRBV6-2/TRBV6-3	-	14	TRBJ2-5	TGTGCCAGCAGTTACTTTTCAGGGGAAGAGACCCAGTACTTC	CASSYFSGEETQYF
-	TRBV7-8	few	14	TRBJ2-2	TGTGCCAGCAGCTCGTACCAGGGGACCGGGGAGCTGTTTTTT	CASSSYQGTGELFF
-	TRBV7-2	-	14	TRBJ2-5	TGTGCCAGCAGCTTAGCGGGGGCAAAAGAGACCCAGTACTTC	CASSLAGAKETQYF
-	TRBV6-4	few	15	TRBJ1-3	TGTGCCAGCAGTGACTCGGCCTTCTCTGGAAACACCATATATTTT	CASSDSAFSGNTIYF
TRBD1	TRBV7-9	few	14	TRBJ2-1	TGTGCCATCCTCTACAGGGGGAATTGGAATGAGCAGTTCTTC	CAILYRGNWNEQFF
-	TRBV29-1	few	11	TRBJ2-7	TGCAGCGTAACTGAATCCTACGAGCAGTACTTC	CSVTESYEQYF
-	TRBV12-3/TRBV12-4	-	13	TRBJ2-1	TGTGCCAGCAGCTTAGCGGAAGGTGGTGAGCAGTTCTTC	CASSLAEGGEQFF
-	TRBV6-5	-	12	TRBJ1-1	TGTGCCAGCCTTAGCAGGGACACTGAAGCTTTCTTT	CASLSRDTEAFF
TRBD2	TRBV2	few	16	TRBJ2-3	TGTGCCAGCAGTGGGGGACTAGCGGGAGGGGAAGATACGCAGTATTTT	CASSGGLAGGEDTQYF
TRBD2	TRBV7-9	-	13	TRBJ2-1	TGTGCCAGCAGCTTATGGACTAGCAATGAGCAGTTCTTC	CASSLWTSNEQFF
-	TRBV5-5	-	15	TRBJ2-3	TGTGCCAGCAGCTTGACGGGTTTTAGCACAGATACGCAGTATTTT	CASSLTGFSTDTQYF
TRBD2	TRBV20-1	few	16	TRBJ2-3	TGCAGTGCTAGAGATGCGGCTAGCGGGAGGTACGATACGCAGTATTTT	CSARDAASGRYDTQYF
-	TRBV20-1	-	15	TRBJ1-2	TGCAGTGCTCCGCCTAAGGGGGGGCAATCCGGTGGCTACACCTTC	CSAPPKGGQSGGYTF
-	TRBV28	-	14	TRBJ2-4	TGTGCCAGCAGTCGCCCAGCCTCCAAAAACATTCAGTACTTC	CASSRPASKNIQYF
TRBD2	TRBV6-6	-	14	TRBJ2-3	TGTGCCAGCACTTTGGGGACTACCACAGATACGCAGTATTTT	CASTLGTTTDTQYF
TRBD2	TRBV20-1	-	13	TRBJ2-5	TGCAGTGCTAGCACCAGAAGCGGGAGATCGAAGTACTTC	CSASTRSGRSKYF
-	TRBV24-1	few	13	TRBJ1-2	TGTGCCACCAGTGACAAAACAGTGGATGGCTACACCTTC	CATSDKTVDGYTF